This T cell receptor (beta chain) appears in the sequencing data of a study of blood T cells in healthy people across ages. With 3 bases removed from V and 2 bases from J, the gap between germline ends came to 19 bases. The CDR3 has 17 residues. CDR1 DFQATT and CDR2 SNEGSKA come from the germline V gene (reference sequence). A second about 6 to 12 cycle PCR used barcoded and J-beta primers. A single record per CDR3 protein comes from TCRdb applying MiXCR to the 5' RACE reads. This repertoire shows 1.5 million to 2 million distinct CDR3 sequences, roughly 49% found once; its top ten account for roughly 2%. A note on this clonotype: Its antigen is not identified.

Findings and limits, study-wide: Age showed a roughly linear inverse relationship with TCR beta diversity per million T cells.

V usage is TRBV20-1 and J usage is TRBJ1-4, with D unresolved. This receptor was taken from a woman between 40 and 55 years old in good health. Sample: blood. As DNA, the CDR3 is TGCAGTGCTAGTCGGTCCCCACAAGGGTCGACTAATGAAAAACTGTTTTTT. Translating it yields CSASRSPQGSTNEKLFF.